In this sample, the clone carrying this T cell receptor beta chain turned up once. This specimen belongs to a study of blood T cell repertoires in COVID-19. Turning to the study itself: Sample material is recorded as cDNA or gDNA derived from T cells, B-cell-depleted T cells, or PBMCs.

Germline CDR1 reads LNHDA; CDR2 reads SQIVND (reference sequence). CDR3 length: 15 amino acids. Trimming shortened V by 1 base and J by 0 bases, and 7 bases separated the two germline ends. This table comes from immunoSEQ multiplex PCR, and its TCRdb copy is limited to in-frame clones, with some not included. In the table there are approximately 11,000 clones, around 87% of which are singletons. The chain joins TRBV19 to TRBJ2-4, with no clear D. The specimen sequenced was peripheral blood. The TCR originated in a human donor in a cohort sampled during active COVID-19. The CDR3 is CASSIGTKAKNIQYF. Here the CDR3 DNA reads TGTGCCAGTAGTATAGGTACAAAAGCCAAAAACATTCAGTACTTC. Full variable domain (remainder filled in from reference TRBV19 and TRBJ2-4): DGGITQSPKYLFRKEGQNVTLSCEQNLNHDAMYWYRQDPGQGLRLIYYSQIVNDFQKGDIAEGYSVSREKKESFPLTVTSAQKNPTAFYLCASSIGTKAKNIQYFGAGTRLSVL.